Detailed here is one TCR beta chain. Its antigen is not identified. The repertoire was sequenced with immunoSEQ multiplex PCR; TCRdb's copy has only in-frame clones and lacks some. The profile shows fewer than 50,000 clones, around 94% of them singletons. Germline V gene lookup returns CDR1 MDHEN and CDR2 SYDVKM. V was shortened by 5 bases and J by 5 bases, with 13 bases between the two germline ends. The length of the CDR3 is 13 residues. This sample was included in a study of T cell clonotyping in hematopoietic cell transplantation. Study-level results: Pathologically expanded recipient clonotypes increased progressively from day 30 to day 180 as diversity fell. Broader posttransplant TCR repertoire diversity was predicted by graft donor and pretransplant recipient Inverse Simpson Index values.

The rearrangement links TRBV28 to TRBJ2-7; maybe TRBD1 (6 bases). Material for sequencing was peripheral blood mononuclear cells. The TCR comes from a woman between 50 and 59 years old in good health. Some clones in this sample may be carry-over from other donors' samples. The CDR3 region is CASSSQGSDEQYF. CDR3 bases: TGTGCCAGCAGTAGTCAGGGGTCCGACGAGCAGTACTTC.